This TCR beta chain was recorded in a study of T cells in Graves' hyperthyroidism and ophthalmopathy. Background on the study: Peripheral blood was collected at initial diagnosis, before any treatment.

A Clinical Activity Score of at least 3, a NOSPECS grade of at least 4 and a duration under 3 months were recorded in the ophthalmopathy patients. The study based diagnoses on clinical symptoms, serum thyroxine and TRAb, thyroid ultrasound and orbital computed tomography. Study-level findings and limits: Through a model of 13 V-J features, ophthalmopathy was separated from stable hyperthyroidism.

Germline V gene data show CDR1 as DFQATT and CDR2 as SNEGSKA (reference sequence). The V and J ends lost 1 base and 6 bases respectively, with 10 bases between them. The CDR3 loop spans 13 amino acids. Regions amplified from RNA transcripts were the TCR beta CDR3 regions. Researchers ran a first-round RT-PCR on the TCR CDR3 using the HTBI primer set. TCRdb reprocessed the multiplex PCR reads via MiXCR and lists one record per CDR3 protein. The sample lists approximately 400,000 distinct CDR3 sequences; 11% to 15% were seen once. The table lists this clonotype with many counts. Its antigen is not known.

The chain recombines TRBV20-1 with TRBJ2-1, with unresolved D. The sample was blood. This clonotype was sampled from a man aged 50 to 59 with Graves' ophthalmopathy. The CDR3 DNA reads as TGCAGTGCTAGAGGTCGGCTCTCCAATGAGCAGTTCTTC. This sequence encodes CSARGRLSNEQFF.